Below are 25 T cell receptor beta chains sequenced from a single sample in a study of T cells after posttransplantation cyclophosphamide. Some clones are missing from TCRdb's copy, which holds only in-frame ones; the method was immunoSEQ multiplex PCR. This sample has some 50,000 clones, each found more than once. The sample consisted of PBMCs. These receptor sequences come from a man aged 35-49 years in good health, CMV-negative, and a related stem cell transplant donor.

This clone was found many times. This chain joins TRBV19 and TRBJ1-5; TRBD1 aligns across 10 bases. This CDR3 has 16 amino acids. From germline, CDR1 is LNHDA and CDR2 SQIVND (reference sequence). The junction had 4 bases not matched to a gene; V was cut back by 3 bases and J by 2 bases. This chain's CDR3 is CASSILGTGGNQPQHF. CDR3 in DNA: TGTGCCAGTAGTATTTTGGGGACAGGGGGCAATCAGCCCCAGCATTTT.

This clone was counted at least ten times. This chain connects TRBV4-1 to TRBJ2-7; no clear D. The CDR3 extends over 14 amino acids. Germline assignment: CDR1 MGHRA and CDR2 YSYEKL. V dropped 4 bases and J dropped 2 bases, with 12 bases sitting between them. CDR3 sequence reads: CASSLQAGAYEQYF. The CDR3, as DNA: TGCGCCAGCAGCCTCCAGGCAGGCGCCTACGAGCAGTACTTC.

The J gene is TRBJ2-5, the V gene TRBV18, with TRBD2 identical over 10 bases. The better agreement between TRBJ2-7 and the DNA end casts doubt on the J call. This CDR3 is 17 amino acids long. Germline CDR1 reads KGHSH; CDR2 reads LQKENI. The CDR3 DNA is TGTGCCAGCTCACCACGTTTAGCGGGAGGCGGGGTCTACGAGCAGTACTTC. This translates into CASSPRLAGGGVYEQYF.

This clone has a count of ten or more. The chain is built from TRBV19 and TRBJ2-1; 15 nucleotides agree with TRBD2. The germline gives CDR1 LNHDA, CDR2 SQIVND (reference sequence). The length of the CDR3 is 16 residues. Trimming removed 7 bases from V and 9 bases from J; junction bases left unmatched: 10. In DNA form, the CDR3 reads TGTGCCAGTAACCCACTATGGACTAGCGGGAGGGGTGAGCAGTTCTTC. Protein sequence: CASNPLWTSGRGEQFF. The full variable domain, completed using reference TRBV19 and TRBJ2-1, is DGGITQSPKYLFRKEGQNVTLSCEQNLNHDAMYWYRQDPGQGLRLIYYSQIVNDFQKGDIAEGYSVSREKKESFPLTVTSAQKNPTAFYLCASNPLWTSGRGEQFFGPGTRLTVL.

This clone has at least ten counts. The J gene is TRBJ2-5, the V gene TRBV11-2; 10 bases map to TRBD2. V shed 4 bases, J shed 4 bases, and the junction held 6 bases outside the gene matches. The CDR3 contains 15 residues. Germline V CDR1 and CDR2: SGHAT, FQNNGV. This chain's CDR3 is CASSSELAGTETQYF. DNA for the CDR3: TGTGCCAGCAGCTCCGAACTAGCGGGAACAGAGACCCAGTACTTC.

This clone was picked up a small number of times. This rearrangement joins TRBV27 to TRBJ2-5; possibly TRBD2 for D (5 bases). The V end was cut by 0 bases, the J end by 5 bases, with 10 bases between. In germline, CDR1 is MNHEY, CDR2 SMNVEV (reference sequence). The CDR3 spans 14 residues. CDR3 DNA sequence: TGTGCCAGCAGTTTATCAGGGAGTGGGGAGACCCAGTACTTC. Translating gives CASSLSGSGETQYF.

This clone was detected ten times or more. The chain is built from TRBV6-5 and TRBJ2-5, with D perhaps TRBD1 (6 bases). The CDR3 covers 14 residues. V lost 0 bases, J lost 4 bases, and 9 bases lay in between. The germline CDR1 and CDR2 sequences are MNHEY and SVGAGI. Written as DNA, the CDR3 is TGTGCCAGCAGTTACTCGTCAGGGGCAGAGACCCAGTACTTC. Protein product: CASSYSSGAETQYF.

Many counts were recorded for this clone. The gene calls are TRBV7-8 and TRBJ2-2; TRBD1 matches at 8 bases. This CDR3 is built from 20 residues. V shed 5 bases and J 3 bases; nucleotides not matched to a gene: 20. Per the germline V gene, CDR1 is SGHVS and CDR2 is FQNEAQ. The CDR3 protein is CASSPDRGGWGGDDTGELFF. The CDR3 coding sequence is TGTGCCAGCAGCCCAGACAGGGGTGGATGGGGTGGGGATGACACCGGGGAGCTGTTTTTT.

This clone was picked up many times. The rearrangement links TRBV11-3 to TRBJ2-1; 10 bases match TRBD2. The CDR3 sequence is 15 residues long. With V trimmed by 5 bases and J by 3 bases, 4 bases remained unmatched. CDR1 and CDR2 from the germline V gene are SGHNT and YENEEA. This CDR3 is CASSRTSGNYNEQFF. The CDR3 bases are TGTGCCAGCAGCCGCACTAGCGGGAACTACAATGAGCAGTTCTTC.

The sample holds many counts of this clone. The chain joins TRBV19 to TRBJ2-7, with 11 bases aligning to TRBD2. The CDR3 runs 15 residues. V gave up 3 bases and J gave up 2 bases; unmatched junction bases: 3. Germline values: CDR1 LNHDA, CDR2 SQIVND (reference sequence). The CDR3 DNA is TGTGCCAGTAGTATGATAGCGGGAGGGGCCTACGAGCAGTACTTC. Amino acid sequence: CASSMIAGGAYEQYF.

This clone was counted at least ten times. The rearrangement joins TRBV19 to TRBJ1-2; tentative D call: TRBD1 (6 bases). V was trimmed by 1 base and J by 4 bases, leaving 16 bases between them. The germline CDR1 and CDR2 sequences are LNHDA and SQIVND (reference sequence). This CDR3 has 16 residues. The CDR3 region has the DNA TGTGCCAGTAGTATAGGCCAGGGGCTCATGGGCTATGGCTACACCTTC. Encoded protein: CASSIGQGLMGYGYTF.

This clone was detected many times. This chain joins TRBV5-1 and TRBJ1-2; tentative D call: TRBD1 (6 bases). V lost 3 bases and J lost 2, with 14 bases in between. In germline, CDR1 is SGHRS, CDR2 YFSETQ. This CDR3 region has 15 residues. For the CDR3, the DNA is TGCGCCAGCAGCTCCAATACAGGGACGAACTATGGCTACACCTTC. Protein sequence: CASSSNTGTNYGYTF. Supplemented by reference TRBV5-1 and TRBJ1-2, the full variable domain reads KAGVTQTPRYLIKTRGQQVTLSCSPISGHRSVSWYQQTPGQGLQFLFEYFSETQRNKGNFPGRFSGRQFSNSRSEMNVSTLELGDSALYLCASSSNTGTNYGYTFGSGTRLTVV.

This clone was observed many times. V and J are TRBV6-1 and TRBJ2-1, with TRBD2 matching 7 bases. V lost 5 bases and J lost 4; bases outside the gene matches: 8. This CDR3 comprises 15 residues. CDR1 and CDR2 from the germline V gene are MNHNS and SASEGT. This CDR3 is CASSRERGRYNEQFF. Written as DNA, the CDR3 is TGTGCCAGCAGTCGCGAGCGGGGCCGGTACAATGAGCAGTTCTTC.

There are many counts of this clone. J is TRBJ2-7 and V is TRBV5-6, with D perhaps matching TRBD1 (6 bases). Germline V gene sequence: CDR1 SGHDT, CDR2 YYEEEE. V was clipped by 1 base and J by 3 bases, with 17 bases between them. The CDR3 is 16 residues long. CDR3 in DNA: TGTGCCAGCAGCTTGTTGGAAACAGGGCCAGACTACGAGCAGTACTTC. Translating gives CASSLLETGPDYEQYF.

This clone has at least ten counts. V gene TRBV4-1 combines with J gene TRBJ2-2; D uncertain. Germline V gene lookup returns CDR1 MGHRA and CDR2 YSYEKL. This CDR3 is 15 amino acids long. Trimming took 1 base from V and 0 from J, leaving 6 bases between them. The CDR3 DNA reads TGCGCCAGCAGCCAAGCCTTAACGAACACCGGGGAGCTGTTTTTT. Its translation: CASSQALTNTGELFF.

This clone was counted at least ten times. V is TRBV29-1 and J is TRBJ2-7; D is perhaps TRBD2 (5 bases). Germline CDR1 reads SQVTM; CDR2 reads ANQGSEA. This CDR3 region has 12 residues. Trimming shortened V by 7 bases and J by 3 bases, and 13 bases separated the two germline ends. The CDR3 coding sequence is TGCAGCGCTGGCTGGACTGGCTACGAGCAGTACTTC. It is translated as CSAGWTGYEQYF.

The chain links TRBV6-5 to TRBJ1-1; 7 positions match TRBD1. CDR1 and CDR2 (germline): MNHEY, SVGAGI. Trimming cost V 7 bases and J 7 bases; bases outside gene matches: 12. The CDR3 is made up of 14 amino acids. In DNA form, the CDR3 reads TGTGCCAGCAAAAGGGACAGCAGACTATATGAAGCTTTCTTT. Its translation: CASKRDSRLYEAFF.

This clone was seen at least ten times. This rearrangement joins TRBV30 to TRBJ2-1; D not resolved. The CDR3 is made up of 12 amino acids. Germline CDR1 reads GTSNPN; CDR2 reads SVGIG (reference sequence). Trimming cost V 2 bases and J 8 bases, with 10 bases left between them. The CDR3 nucleotides are TGTGCCTGGAGTCCCCTTTTATATGAGCAGTTCTTC. Its protein product is CAWSPLLYEQFF.

In this sample, this clone turned up many times. This chain links TRBV29-1 with TRBJ2-7; D may be TRBD1 (6 bases). Germline lookup yields CDR1 SQVTM and CDR2 ANQGSEA. The CDR3 spans 12 residues. Trimming removed 6 bases at V and 4 bases at J, with 13 bases between. CDR3: CSVWTAKYEQYF. The CDR3 nucleotides read TGCAGCGTCTGGACAGCTAAGTACGAGCAGTACTTC.

This clone was counted at least ten times. The rearrangement links TRBV7-8 to TRBJ2-7, with 9 bases identical to TRBD1. The germline V gene encodes CDR1 SGHVS and CDR2 FQNEAQ. There are 15 residues in the CDR3. V lost 6 bases to trimming and J lost 1 base; unmatched junction nucleotides: 7. The CDR3 DNA follows: TGTGCCAGCAGGGGACCGGGACAGGGATCCTACGAGCAGTACTTC. It encodes CASRGPGQGSYEQYF.

This clone was recorded at least ten times. V is TRBV19 and J is TRBJ2-2, with D hard to call. The length of the CDR3 is 14 residues. Germline V CDR1 and CDR2: LNHDA, SQIVND (reference sequence). The V and J ends lost 3 bases and 6 bases respectively, with 11 bases between them. CDR3 protein: CASSIVRSAGELFF. CDR3 DNA sequence: TGTGCCAGTAGTATCGTCCGTTCCGCCGGGGAGCTGTTTTTT.

This clone was found many times. A read error may produce the germline difference seen at one junction end. This same CDR3 is encoded by further DNA sequences in the sample. The V call is TRBV11-2, the J call TRBJ1-5, with D maybe TRBD1 (5 bases). The CDR3 length is 15 residues. Germline-derived CDR1 and CDR2 are SGHAT and FQNNGV. CDR3 bases: TGTGCCAGCAGCTTAGATCTGGGGCTGGCTCAGCCTCAGCATTTT. Translation gives CASSLDLGLAQPQHF. The variable domain in full, completed from reference TRBV11-2 and TRBJ1-5, reads EAGVAQSPRYKIIEKRQSVAFWCNPISGHATLYWYQQILGQGPKLLIQFQNNGVVDDSQLPKDRFSAERLKGVDSTLKIQPAKLEDSAVYLCASSLDLGLAQPQHFGDGTRLSIL.

In this sample, this clone turned up many times. The chain joins TRBV9 to TRBJ2-3; 9 nucleotides match TRBD1. Germline V gene lookup returns CDR1 SGDLS and CDR2 YYNGEE. V was clipped by 4 bases and J by 1 base; unmatched bases: 4. This CDR3 comprises 15 residues. The CDR3 reads CASSPWDRGTDTQYF. Written as DNA, the CDR3 is TGTGCCAGCAGCCCCTGGGACAGGGGCACAGATACGCAGTATTTT.

This clone was counted ten times or more. The chain links TRBV5-6 to TRBJ1-5, with D perhaps TRBD1 (6 bases). V gave up 3 bases and J gave up 7 bases, with 20 bases separating them. Germline values: CDR1 SGHDT, CDR2 YYEEEE. CDR3 length equals 16 residues. CDR3 DNA sequence: TGTGCCAGCAGCTATGCAGGGGCGAAAGTTGAACAGCCCCAGCATTTT. It codes for CASSYAGAKVEQPQHF.

As DNA, the CDR3 is TGTGCCAGCAGTTACGCCGGGGGGGGATCCTACGAGCAGTACTTC. Its translation is CASSYAGGGSYEQYF. The chain employs TRBV6-5 and TRBJ2-5, with 8 positions matching TRBD2. The DNA matches TRBJ2-7 better at its end, which makes the J call doubtful. The CDR3 loop spans 15 amino acids. The germline CDR1 and CDR2 sequences are MNHEY and SVGAGI.